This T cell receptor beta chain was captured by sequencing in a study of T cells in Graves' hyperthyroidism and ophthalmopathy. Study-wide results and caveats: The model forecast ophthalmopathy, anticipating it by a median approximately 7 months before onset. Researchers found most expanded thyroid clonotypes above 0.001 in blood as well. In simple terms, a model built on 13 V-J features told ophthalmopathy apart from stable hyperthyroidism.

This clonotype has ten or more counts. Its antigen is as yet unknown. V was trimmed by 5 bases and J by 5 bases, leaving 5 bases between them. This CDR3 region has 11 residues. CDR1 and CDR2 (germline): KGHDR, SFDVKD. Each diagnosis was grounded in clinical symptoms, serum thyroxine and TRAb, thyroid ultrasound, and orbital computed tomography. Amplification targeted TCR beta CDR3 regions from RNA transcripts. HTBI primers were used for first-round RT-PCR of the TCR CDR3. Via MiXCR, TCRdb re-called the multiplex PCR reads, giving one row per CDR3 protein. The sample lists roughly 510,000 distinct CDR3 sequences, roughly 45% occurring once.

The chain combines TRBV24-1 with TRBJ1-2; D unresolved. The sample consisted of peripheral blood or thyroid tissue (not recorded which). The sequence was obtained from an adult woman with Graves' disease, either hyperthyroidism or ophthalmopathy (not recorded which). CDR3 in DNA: TGTGCCACCAGTGGAACATATGGCTACACCTTC. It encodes CATSGTYGYTF.